This TCR beta chain was captured in a study of molecular identifiers for immune sequencing clone quantification. At the level of the study: The replicate experiment used RNA from roughly 20,000 or 100,000 naive CD8 cells. This RNA was split into five aliquots, and four of them were sequenced. Points from the study as a whole: Detection of one spiked Jurkat cell's TCR RNA reportedly worked in 980,000 or so naive cells.

Previously described methods and listed TCR primers were used for bulk TCR libraries. MiXCR, run by TCRdb on the PCR reads, gives a single entry per CDR3 protein. The repertoire holds hundreds of thousands of distinct CDR3 sequences, with approximately 20% as singletons. This clonotype was recorded at least ten times. The antigen remains unidentified. This CDR3 has 15 residues. V was shortened by 6 bases and J by 4 bases, with 16 bases between the two germline ends. The germline V gene encodes CDR1 SGHTA and CDR2 FQGNSA. The sample comprised naive CD8+ T cells from blood, with Jurkat cell RNA spiked in. Subset denoted: FACS-sorted CD8+CD4-CCR7+CD45RA+ naive T cells. The receptor comes from a human donor in good health. Some libraries in this study had Jurkat cell RNA spiked in. The chain is built from TRBV7-2 and TRBJ2-1, with a possible D match to TRBD2 (6 bases). CDR3 coding DNA: TGTGCCAGCAGGCCATTTGGCGGGGAGTACAATGAGCAGTTCTTC. It yields the protein CASRPFGGEYNEQFF. Full variable domain (rest looked up from reference TRBV7-2 and TRBJ2-1): GAGVSQSPSNKVTEKGKDVELRCDPISGHTALYWYRQSLGQGLEFLIYFQGNSAPDKSGLPSDRFSAERTGGSVSTLTIQRTQQEDSAVYLCASRPFGGEYNEQFFGPGTRLTVL.